Listed here is a single T cell receptor beta chain. Its antigen is not known. TCRdb keeps only in-frame clones here, not all; method: immunoSEQ multiplex PCR. In the table there are tens of thousands of clones, approximately 94% of which are singletons. The sample originates from a study of PD-1 blockade in classical Hodgkin lymphoma. Autologous stem cell transplantation was followed by relapse in every patient, and brentuximab vedotin exposure varied. There are 11 residues in the CDR3. CDR1 and CDR2 from the germline V gene are GTSNPN and SVGIG (reference sequence). V was clipped by 6 bases and J by 6 bases, with 8 bases between them. Study results and limitations: By cycle point C4D1, TCR diversity had risen significantly in CD4+ cells (but not CD8+ cells). TCR diversity at baseline was reported to be reduced in newly diagnosed patients relative to healthy donors.

The starting material was peripheral blood mononuclear cells (PBMCs), obtained at baseline. This receptor was identified in a human donor with classical Hodgkin lymphoma. The J gene is TRBJ2-2, the V gene TRBV30; no clear D. CDR3 residues: CACDLAGELFF. The CDR3 DNA reads TGTGCCTGCGACCTGGCCGGGGAGCTGTTTTTT.